Listed below are T cell receptor beta chains from one sample, sequenced in a study of shared clonotypes between healthy human individuals. TCRdb's copy holds only in-frame clones and misses some; the assay was immunoSEQ multiplex PCR. The sample includes more than 550,000 clones, 72% seen only once; the top ten take around 1.7%. The sequenced sample consisted of memory CD4+ T cells sorted from blood. These receptors were obtained from a woman aged 25 to 45 in good health. Both conserved end residues are part of each CDR3.

v_gene	j_gene	CDR3aa
TRBV27	TRBJ2-1	CASSFRGLAGGVSYNEQFF
TRBV6-1	TRBJ1-5	CASSEVAGLQPQHF
TRBV19	TRBJ1-2	CASTGQGAFGYTF
TRBV5-1	TRBJ2-1	CASSSGTYSYNEQFF
TRBV30	TRBJ2-5	CAWALGLAGETQYF
TRBV10-1	TRBJ2-7	CASSSGTESSYEQYF
TRBV19	TRBJ1-2	CASSIYSYGYTF
TRBV2	TRBJ2-3	CASRTQGTDTQYF
TRBV6-5	TRBJ2-7	CASRQGYEQYF
TRBV10-1	TRBJ2-1	CASSSGSNYNEQFF
TRBV2	TRBJ2-1	CASSGGTYNEQFF
TRBV2	TRBJ2-1	CASSELAGGKQFF
TRBV6-4	TRBJ2-1	CASSTGTSTSNEQFF
TRBV5-6	TRBJ2-1	CASSWGLAHNNEQFF
TRBV5-1	TRBJ1-2	CASSLLGRTDNGYTF
TRBV28	TRBJ2-3	CASSSRTDTQYF
TRBV15	TRBJ1-2	CATSRDRFGSREGYTF
TRBV28	TRBJ1-5	CASRPDSNQPQHF
TRBV15	TRBJ2-3	CATSGSLARTDTQYF
TRBV5-4	TRBJ1-1	CASSLVRTGDTEAFF
TRBV5-1	TRBJ1-3	CASSLSAHSSSGNTIYF
TRBV5-8	TRBJ1-2	CASSSRQGANYGYTF
TRBV14	TRBJ2-3	CASSLRTVSTADTQYF
TRBV18	TRBJ2-1	CASSPTFVAGENEQFF
TRBV29-1	TRBJ2-1	CSVVGQTTSYNEQFF
TRBV6-4	TRBJ2-7	CASSGGTSGRVEQYF
TRBV27	TRBJ1-2	CASRGQGNYGYTF
TRBV7-9	TRBJ1-1	CASSWTTVNEAFF
TRBV5-1	TRBJ2-2	CASSVGTFVVGELFF
TRBV11-2	TRBJ2-1	CASSLDGTGYNEQFF
TRBV2	TRBJ2-2	CASSPTSGSTTGELFF
TRBV19	TRBJ2-2	CASSGVAGFTGELFF
TRBV6-6	TRBJ1-1	CASSYSRQGHTEAFF
TRBV10-2	TRBJ1-6	CASSESAVGLGSPLHF
TRBV29-1	TRBJ2-1	CSVRRDNYNEQFF
TRBV11-1	TRBJ2-5	CASSQHRLAEGETQYF
TRBV19	TRBJ2-3	CASSIVGVDTQYF
TRBV7-9	TRBJ2-3	CASSLGWGNRVGSTDTQYF
TRBV28	TRBJ2-4	CASCLRGAPKNIQYF
TRBV15	TRBJ2-1	CATSRGLAGGQFYNEQFF
TRBV18	TRBJ1-1	CASSPRDGEAFF
TRBV29-1	TRBJ1-4	CSARQGAGEKLFF
TRBV18	TRBJ2-2	CASSPPNPGELFF
TRBV20-1	TRBJ2-5	CSARPRETQYF
TRBV6-1	TRBJ2-1	CASSPTSGSNDEQFF
TRBV18	TRBJ2-3	CASSPGGRSTDTQYF
TRBV28	TRBJ1-1	CASKGHHGVAEAFF
TRBV11-2	TRBJ2-1	CASSPRWASGGYNEQFF
TRBV6-5	TRBJ2-1	CASSYTSGRSNEQFF
TRBV28	TRBJ2-1	CASRDQPPSNDEQFF
TRBV28	TRBJ2-7	CASSSTGTSHEQYF
TRBV7-2	TRBJ2-7	CASSLVLGEFGEQYF
TRBV5-1	TRBJ1-3	CASSFDTRSGNTIYF
TRBV5-1	TRBJ1-2	CASREGQGASYYGYTF
TRBV18	TRBJ2-1	CASSSSGAWAFF
TRBV5-1	TRBJ2-5	CASSPGLTDGKETQYF
TRBV5-1	TRBJ2-2	CASSSGTSTDRTGELFF